This T cell receptor beta chain was sequenced in a study of blood T cell repertoires in COVID-19. Turning to the study itself: Specimens from acute and convalescent COVID-19 originated in the United States, Italy and Spain.

Original processing notes: Reference gene primers were amplified, and this amplification served to estimate nucleated cell counts. Assay used: immunoSEQ multiplex PCR; TCRdb lists only in-frame clones, some missing. The V and J calls and the clone size are those of that table, but D and trimming were determined from the DNA. The sample includes a few hundred thousand clones, 70% to 85% of them seen just once. V gave up 7 bases and J gave up 2 bases; unmatched junction bases: 5. The germline CDR1 and CDR2 sequences are SNHLY and FYNNEI. The CDR3 has 15 residues. Sequenced sample: peripheral blood. This receptor was identified in a woman at least 80 years old with acute or convalescent COVID-19. The rearrangement joins TRBV2 to TRBJ2-1; TRBD2 aligns across 10 bases. CDR3 sequence: CASTAGTSAYNEQFF. CDR3 sequence (DNA): TGTGCCAGCACCGCCGGGACTAGCGCCTACAATGAGCAGTTCTTC.